Sequencing of this T cell receptor (beta chain) was carried out in a study of glioma-infiltrating T cells after dendritic cell vaccination. The protocol was immunoSEQ multiplex PCR, while the TCRdb copy is restricted to in-frame clones and leaves out a portion. The data contain approximately 90,000 clones, 70% to 90% of them seen just once; the ten biggest clones take up around 3%. Germline lookup yields CDR1 SGHRS and CDR2 YFSETQ. V dropped 2 bases and J dropped 0 bases, with 18 bases sitting between them. This CDR3 has 17 residues. Blood PBMC samples: pre-vaccination, two weeks post third vaccination, and at tumor progression.

The sequences come from blood, collected before dendritic cell vaccination. The receptor's source is a human donor with glioblastoma. V and J are TRBV5-1 and TRBJ2-7; D possibly corresponds to TRBD2 (7 bases). DNA of the CDR3: TGCGCCAGCAGCTTAGGACTTGCGGGGGCGAGCTCCTACGAGCAGTACTTC. This gives the protein CASSLGLAGASSYEQYF.